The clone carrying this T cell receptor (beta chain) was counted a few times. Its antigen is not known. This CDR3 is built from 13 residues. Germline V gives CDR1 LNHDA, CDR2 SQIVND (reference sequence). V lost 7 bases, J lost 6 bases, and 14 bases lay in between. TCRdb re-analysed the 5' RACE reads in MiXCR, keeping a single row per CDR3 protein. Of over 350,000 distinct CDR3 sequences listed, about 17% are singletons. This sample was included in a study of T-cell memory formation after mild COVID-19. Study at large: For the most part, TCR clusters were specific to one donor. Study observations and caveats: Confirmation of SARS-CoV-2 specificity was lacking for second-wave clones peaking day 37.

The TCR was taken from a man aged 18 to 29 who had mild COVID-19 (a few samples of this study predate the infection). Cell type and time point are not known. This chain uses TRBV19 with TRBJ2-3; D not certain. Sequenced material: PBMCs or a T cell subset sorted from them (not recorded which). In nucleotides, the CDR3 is TGTGCCAGTAACCCCCGCGTCGGCGATACGCAGTATTTT. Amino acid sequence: CASNPRVGDTQYF. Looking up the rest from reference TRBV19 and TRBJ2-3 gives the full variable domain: DGGITQSPKYLFRKEGQNVTLSCEQNLNHDAMYWYRQDPGQGLRLIYYSQIVNDFQKGDIAEGYSVSREKKESFPLTVTSAQKNPTAFYLCASNPRVGDTQYFGPGTRLTVL.